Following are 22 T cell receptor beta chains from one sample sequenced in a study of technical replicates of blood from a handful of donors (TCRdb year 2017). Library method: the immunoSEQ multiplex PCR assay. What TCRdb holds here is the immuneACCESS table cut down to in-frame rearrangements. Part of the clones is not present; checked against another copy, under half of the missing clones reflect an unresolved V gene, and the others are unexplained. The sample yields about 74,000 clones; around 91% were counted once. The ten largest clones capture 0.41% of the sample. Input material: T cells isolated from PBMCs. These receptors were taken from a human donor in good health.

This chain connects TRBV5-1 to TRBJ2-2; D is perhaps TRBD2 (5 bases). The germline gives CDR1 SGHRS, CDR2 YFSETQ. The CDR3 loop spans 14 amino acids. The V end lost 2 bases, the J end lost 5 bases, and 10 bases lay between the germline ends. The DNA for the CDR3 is TGCGCCAGCAGCTTCTGGCCGGGGACCGGGGAGCTGTTTTTT. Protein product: CASSFWPGTGELFF.

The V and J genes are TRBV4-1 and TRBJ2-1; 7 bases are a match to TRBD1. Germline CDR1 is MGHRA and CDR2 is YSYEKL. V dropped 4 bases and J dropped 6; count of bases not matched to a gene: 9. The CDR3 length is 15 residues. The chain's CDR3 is CASSPGQRGSNEQFF. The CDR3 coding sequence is TGCGCCAGCAGCCCGGGACAGAGAGGTTCCAATGAGCAGTTCTTC.

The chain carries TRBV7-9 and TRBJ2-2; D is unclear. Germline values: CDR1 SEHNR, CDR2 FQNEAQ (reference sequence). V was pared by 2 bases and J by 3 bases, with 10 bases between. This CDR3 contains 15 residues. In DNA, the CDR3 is TGTGCCAGCAGCTTATACGGCGGTTACACCGGGGAGCTGTTTTTT. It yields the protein CASSLYGGYTGELFF.

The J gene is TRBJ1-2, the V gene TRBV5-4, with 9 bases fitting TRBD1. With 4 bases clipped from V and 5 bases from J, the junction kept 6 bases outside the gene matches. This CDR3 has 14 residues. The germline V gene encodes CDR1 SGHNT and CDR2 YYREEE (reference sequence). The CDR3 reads CASSLLQGAYGYTF. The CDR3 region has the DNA TGTGCCAGCAGCCTTTTACAGGGGGCGTATGGCTACACCTTC.

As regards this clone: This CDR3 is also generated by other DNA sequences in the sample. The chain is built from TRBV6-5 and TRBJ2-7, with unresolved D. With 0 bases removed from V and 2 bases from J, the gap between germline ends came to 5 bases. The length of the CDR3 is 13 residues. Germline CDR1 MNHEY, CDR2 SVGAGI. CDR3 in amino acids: CASSYSTAYEQYF. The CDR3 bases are TGTGCCAGCAGTTACTCGACTGCCTACGAGCAGTACTTC.

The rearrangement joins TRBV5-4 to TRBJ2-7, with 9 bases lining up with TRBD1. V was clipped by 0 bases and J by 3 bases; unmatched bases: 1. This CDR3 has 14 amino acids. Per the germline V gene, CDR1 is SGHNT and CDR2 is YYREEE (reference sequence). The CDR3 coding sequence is TGTGCCAGCAGCTTGGCGGGACAGGGCTACGAGCAGTACTTC. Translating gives CASSLAGQGYEQYF. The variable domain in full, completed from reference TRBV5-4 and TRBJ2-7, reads ETGVTQSPTHLIKTRGQQVTLRCSSQSGHNTVSWYQQALGQGPQFIFQYYREEENGRGNFPPRFSGLQFPNYSSELNVNALELDDSALYLCASSLAGQGYEQYFGPGTRLTVT.

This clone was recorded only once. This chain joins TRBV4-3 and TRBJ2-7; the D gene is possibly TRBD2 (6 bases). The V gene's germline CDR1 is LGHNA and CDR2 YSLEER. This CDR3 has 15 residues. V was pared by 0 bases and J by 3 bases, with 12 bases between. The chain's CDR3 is CASSQDGAGYYEQYF. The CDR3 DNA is TGCGCCAGCAGCCAAGATGGAGCGGGTTACTACGAGCAGTACTTC.

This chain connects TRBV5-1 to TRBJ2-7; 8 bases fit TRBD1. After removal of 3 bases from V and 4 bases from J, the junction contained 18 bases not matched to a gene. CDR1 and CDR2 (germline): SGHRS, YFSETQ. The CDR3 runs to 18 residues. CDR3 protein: CASSSQSPGQGLFYEQYF. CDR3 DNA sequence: TGCGCCAGCAGCTCCCAATCCCCAGGACAGGGACTGTTTTACGAGCAGTACTTC. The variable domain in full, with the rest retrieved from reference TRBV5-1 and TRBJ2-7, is KAGVTQTPRYLIKTRGQQVTLSCSPISGHRSVSWYQQTPGQGLQFLFEYFSETQRNKGNFPGRFSGRQFSNSRSEMNVSTLELGDSALYLCASSSQSPGQGLFYEQYFGPGTRLTVT.

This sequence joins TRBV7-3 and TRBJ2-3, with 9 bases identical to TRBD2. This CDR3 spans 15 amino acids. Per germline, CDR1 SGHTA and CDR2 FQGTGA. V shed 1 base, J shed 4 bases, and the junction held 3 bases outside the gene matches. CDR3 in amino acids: CASSLSSGSADTQYF. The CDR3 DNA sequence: TGTGCCAGCAGCTTAAGTAGCGGGAGCGCAGATACGCAGTATTTT. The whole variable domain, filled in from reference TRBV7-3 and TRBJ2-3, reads GAGVSQTPSNKVTEKGKYVELRCDPISGHTALYWYRQSLGQGPEFLIYFQGTGAADDSGLPNDRFFAVRPEGSVSTLKIQRTERGDSAVYLCASSLSSGSADTQYFGPGTRLTVL.

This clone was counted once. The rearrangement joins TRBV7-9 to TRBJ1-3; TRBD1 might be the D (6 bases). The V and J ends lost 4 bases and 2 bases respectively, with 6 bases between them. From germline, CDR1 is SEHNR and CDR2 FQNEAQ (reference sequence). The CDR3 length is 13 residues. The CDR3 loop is CASSWTAGNTIYF. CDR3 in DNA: TGTGCCAGCAGCTGGACAGCTGGAAACACCATATATTTT.

The chain's CDR3 is CASSPWTSGSINEQFF. The CDR3 coding sequence is TGTGCCAGCAGCCCCTGGACTAGCGGGAGTATAAATGAGCAGTTCTTC. The V gene is TRBV9, the J gene TRBJ2-1; 13 nucleotides match TRBD2. Germline loops: CDR1 SGDLS, CDR2 YYNGEE. The CDR3 extends over 16 amino acids. Trimming cost V 4 bases and J 7 bases; bases outside gene matches: 8.

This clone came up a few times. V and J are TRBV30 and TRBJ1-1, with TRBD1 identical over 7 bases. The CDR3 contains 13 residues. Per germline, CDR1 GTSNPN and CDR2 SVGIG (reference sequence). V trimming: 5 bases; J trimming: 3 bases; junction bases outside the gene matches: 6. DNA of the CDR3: TGTGCCTGGGCAAGGACAGGCTACACTGAAGCTTTCTTT. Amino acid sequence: CAWARTGYTEAFF.

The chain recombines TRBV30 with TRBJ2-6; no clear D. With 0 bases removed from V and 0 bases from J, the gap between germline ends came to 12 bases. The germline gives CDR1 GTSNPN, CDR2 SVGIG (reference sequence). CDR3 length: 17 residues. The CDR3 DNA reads TGTGCCTGGAGTGTACAGTATTTGAGCTCTGGGGCCAACGTCCTGACTTTC. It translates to CAWSVQYLSSGANVLTF. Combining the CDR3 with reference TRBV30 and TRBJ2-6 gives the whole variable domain SQTIHQWPATLVQPVGSPLSLECTVEGTSNPNLYWYRQAAGRGLQLLFYSVGIGQISSEVPQNLSASRPQDRQFILSSKKLLLSDSGFYLCAWSVQYLSSGANVLTFGAGSRLTVL.

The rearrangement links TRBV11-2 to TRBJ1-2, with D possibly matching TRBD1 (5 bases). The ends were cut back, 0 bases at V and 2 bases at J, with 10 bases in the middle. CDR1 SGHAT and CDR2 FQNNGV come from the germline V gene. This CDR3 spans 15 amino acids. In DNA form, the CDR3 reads TGTGCCAGCAGCTTAGACAGGGCCCTCAACTATGGCTACACCTTC. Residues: CASSLDRALNYGYTF.

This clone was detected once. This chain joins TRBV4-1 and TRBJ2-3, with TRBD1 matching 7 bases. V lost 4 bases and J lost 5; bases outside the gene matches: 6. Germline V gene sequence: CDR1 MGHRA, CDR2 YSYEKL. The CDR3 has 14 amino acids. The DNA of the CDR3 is TGCGCCAGCAGCCGCCTACAGGGGAGAGATACGCAGTATTTT. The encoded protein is CASSRLQGRDTQYF.

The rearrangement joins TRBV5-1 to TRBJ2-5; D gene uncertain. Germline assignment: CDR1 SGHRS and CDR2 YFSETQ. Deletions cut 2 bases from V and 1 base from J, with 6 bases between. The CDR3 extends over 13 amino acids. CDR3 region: CASSFSLQETQYF. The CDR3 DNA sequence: TGCGCCAGCAGCTTCTCCCTCCAAGAGACCCAGTACTTC.

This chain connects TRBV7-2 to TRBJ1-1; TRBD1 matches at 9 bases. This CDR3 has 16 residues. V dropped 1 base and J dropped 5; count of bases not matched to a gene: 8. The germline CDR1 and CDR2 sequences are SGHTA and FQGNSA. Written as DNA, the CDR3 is TGTGCCAGCAGCTTAGGACAGGGGGGATCCGGGACTGAAGCTTTCTTT. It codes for CASSLGQGGSGTEAFF.

Written as DNA, the CDR3 is TGTGCCAGCAGTTTATGGACAGGGGGCGCTGGTGGCTACACCTTC. Translation gives CASSLWTGGAGGYTF. V and J are TRBV28 and TRBJ1-2; 10 bases map to TRBD1. V dropped 0 bases and J dropped 7; count of bases not matched to a gene: 5. The CDR3 consists of 15 residues. Germline CDR1 MDHEN, CDR2 SYDVKM.

CDR3 amino acids: CASSQENGRPLNEQFF. In nucleotides, the CDR3 is TGCGCCAGCAGCCAAGAAAACGGGAGACCCCTCAATGAGCAGTTCTTC. The chain joins TRBV4-3 to TRBJ2-1, with D tentatively TRBD2 (6 bases). Germline V gives CDR1 LGHNA, CDR2 YSLEER. V lost 0 bases, J lost 6 bases, and 15 bases lay in between. The CDR3 contains 16 residues.

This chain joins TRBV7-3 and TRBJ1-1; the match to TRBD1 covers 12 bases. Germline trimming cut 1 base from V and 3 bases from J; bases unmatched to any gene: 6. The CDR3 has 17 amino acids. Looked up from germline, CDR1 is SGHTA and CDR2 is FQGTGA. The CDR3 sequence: CASSLRGQGAIDTEAFF. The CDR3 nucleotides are TGTGCCAGCAGCTTAAGGGGACAGGGGGCTATCGACACTGAAGCTTTCTTT.

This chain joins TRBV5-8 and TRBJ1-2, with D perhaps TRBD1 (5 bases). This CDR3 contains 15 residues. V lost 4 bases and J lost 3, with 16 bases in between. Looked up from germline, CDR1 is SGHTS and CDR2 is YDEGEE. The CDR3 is CASSPPDGTYYGYTF. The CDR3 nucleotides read TGTGCCAGCAGCCCCCCCGACGGGACTTACTATGGCTACACCTTC. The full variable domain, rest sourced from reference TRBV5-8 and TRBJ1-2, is EAGVTQSPTHLIKTRGQQATLRCSPISGHTSVYWYQQALGLGLQFLLWYDEGEERNRGNFPPRFSGRQFPNYSSELNVNALELEDSALYLCASSPPDGTYYGYTFGSGTRLTVV.

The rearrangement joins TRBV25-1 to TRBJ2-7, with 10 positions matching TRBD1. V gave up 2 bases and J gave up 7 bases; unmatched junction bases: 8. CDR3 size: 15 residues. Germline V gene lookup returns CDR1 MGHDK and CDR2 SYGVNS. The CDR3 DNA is TGTGCCAGCAGTGAAGCCGGGGGACAGGGGCGGGAGCAGTACTTC. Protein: CASSEAGGQGREQYF.